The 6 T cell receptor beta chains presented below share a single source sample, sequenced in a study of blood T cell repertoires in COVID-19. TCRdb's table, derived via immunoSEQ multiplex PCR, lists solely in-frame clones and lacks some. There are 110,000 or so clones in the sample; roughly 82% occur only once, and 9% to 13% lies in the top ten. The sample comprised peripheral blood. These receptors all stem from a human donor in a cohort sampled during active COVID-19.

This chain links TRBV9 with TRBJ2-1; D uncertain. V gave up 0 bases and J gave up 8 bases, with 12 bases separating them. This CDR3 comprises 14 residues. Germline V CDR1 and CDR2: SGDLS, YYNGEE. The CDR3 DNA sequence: TGTGCCAGCAGCGTAGCCCCAGGCCGAGATGAGCAGTTCTTC. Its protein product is CASSVAPGRDEQFF. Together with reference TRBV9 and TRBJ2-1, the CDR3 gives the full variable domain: DSGVTQTPKHLITATGQRVTLRCSPRSGDLSVYWYQQSLDQGLQFLIQYYNGEERAKGNILERFSAQQFPDLHSELNLSSLELGDSALYFCASSVAPGRDEQFFGPGTRLTVL.

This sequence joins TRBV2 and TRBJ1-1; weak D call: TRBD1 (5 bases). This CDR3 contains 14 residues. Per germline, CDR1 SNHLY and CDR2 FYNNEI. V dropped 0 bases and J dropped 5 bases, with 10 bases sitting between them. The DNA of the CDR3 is TGTGCCAGCAGTGAAGCGCTTGGGGGGACTGAAGCTTTCTTT. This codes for CASSEALGGTEAFF.

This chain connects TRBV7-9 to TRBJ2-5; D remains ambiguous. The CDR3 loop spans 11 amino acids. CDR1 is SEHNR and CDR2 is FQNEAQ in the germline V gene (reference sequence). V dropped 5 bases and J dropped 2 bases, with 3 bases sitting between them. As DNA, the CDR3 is TGTGCCAGCAGCCTACAAGAGACCCAGTACTTC. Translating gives CASSLQETQYF. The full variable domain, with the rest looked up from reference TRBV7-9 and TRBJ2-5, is DTGVSQNPRHKITKRGQNVTFRCDPISEHNRLYWYRQTLGQGPEFLTYFQNEAQLEKSRLLSDRFSAERPKGSFSTLEIQRTEQGDSAMYLCASSLQETQYFGPGTRLLVL.

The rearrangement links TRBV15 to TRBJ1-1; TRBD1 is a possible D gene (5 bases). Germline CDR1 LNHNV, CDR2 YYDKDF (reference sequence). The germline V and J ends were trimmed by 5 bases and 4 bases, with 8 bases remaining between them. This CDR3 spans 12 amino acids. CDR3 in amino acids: CATSRRGTEAFF. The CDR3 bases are TGTGCCACCAGCCGAAGGGGCACTGAAGCTTTCTTT.

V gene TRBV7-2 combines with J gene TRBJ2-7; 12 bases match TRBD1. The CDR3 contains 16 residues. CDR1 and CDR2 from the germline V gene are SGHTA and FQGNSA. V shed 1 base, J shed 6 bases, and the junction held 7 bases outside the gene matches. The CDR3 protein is CASSLGRGTGGVEQYF. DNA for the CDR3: TGTGCCAGCAGCTTAGGGCGCGGGACAGGGGGCGTCGAGCAGTACTTC. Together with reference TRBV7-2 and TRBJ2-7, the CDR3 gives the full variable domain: GAGVSQSPSNKVTEKGKDVELRCDPISGHTALYWYRQSLGQGLEFLIYFQGNSAPDKSGLPSDRFSAERTGGSVSTLTIQRTQQEDSAVYLCASSLGRGTGGVEQYFGPGTRLTVT.

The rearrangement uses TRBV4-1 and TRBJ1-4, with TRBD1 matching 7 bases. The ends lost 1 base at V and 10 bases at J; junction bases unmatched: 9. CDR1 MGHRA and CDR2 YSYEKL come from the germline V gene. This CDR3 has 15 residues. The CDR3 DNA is TGCGCCAGCAGCCAAGTTCCAGGGGGTATGGTAAAACTGTTTTTT. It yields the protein CASSQVPGGMVKLFF.